The clone carrying this T cell receptor beta chain came up many times. These data belong to a study of spatial heterogeneity in lung cancer. Whole-study context: Each unique TCR and UMI combination was seen more than ten times on average in raw reads.

Each CDR3 protein is one row after TCRdb ran MiXCR on the 5' RACE reads. The sample includes about 5,800 distinct CDR3 sequences, around an eighth of them seen just once. The CDR3 is 13 residues long. With 3 bases removed from V and 5 bases from J, the gap between germline ends came to 10 bases. CDR1 is MNHEY, CDR2 SMNVEV, per germline (reference sequence). Time point described: sample taken at primary tumor resection. The donors, around 72 patients with untreated early-stage non-small cell lung cancer, provided the samples. Researchers sequenced whole RNA taken from tumor, nontumor lung or frozen PBMC without sorting.

This specimen was normal lung tissue next to the tumor, taken at surgery. This sequence joins TRBV27 and TRBJ2-5, with D maybe TRBD1 (5 bases). The TCR was taken from a female donor with early-stage non-small cell lung cancer. The CDR3 coding sequence is TGTGCCAGCAGTTTGGGGCAGCAGGAGACCCAGTACTTC. Translating gives CASSLGQQETQYF.